Listed here are 27 T cell receptor beta chains from one sample, sequenced in a study of cytomegalovirus exposure and HLA in healthy donors. The PCR was carried out with 60 Vbeta primers and 13 Jbeta primers. This table comes from immunoSEQ multiplex PCR, and its TCRdb copy is limited to in-frame clones, with some not included. The table lists about 200,000 clones, approximately 88% of them singletons. The sequencing sample was made of PBMCs. The origin of the receptors is a boy aged 2 to 10 in good health and CMV-seronegative.

The chain joins TRBV7-9 to TRBJ1-5, with D possibly TRBD1 on 6 matching bases. This CDR3 region has 14 residues. Per the germline V gene, CDR1 is SEHNR and CDR2 is FQNEAQ (reference sequence). The germline V and J ends were trimmed by 3 bases and 3 bases, with 9 bases remaining between them. Here the CDR3 reads CASSFSGHNQPQHF. The CDR3, as DNA: TGTGCCAGCAGCTTTTCGGGACACAATCAGCCCCAGCATTTT.

The rearrangement uses TRBV7-6 and TRBJ1-2; 7 bases are a match to TRBD1. Per the germline V gene, CDR1 is SGHVS and CDR2 is FNYEAQ. With 5 bases clipped from V and 4 bases from J, the junction kept 7 bases outside the gene matches. This CDR3 is built from 14 residues. The CDR3 sequence: CASSPMTGTYGYTF. CDR3 DNA sequence: TGTGCCAGCAGCCCAATGACAGGGACCTATGGCTACACCTTC.

This clone was counted between two and nine times. The rearrangement joins TRBV7-8 to TRBJ1-5; TRBD1 matches 7 bases. Germline V gives CDR1 SGHVS, CDR2 FQNEAQ. J gave up 1 base and V 3 bases, and 3 bases lay outside the gene matches. This CDR3 region has 15 residues. The CDR3 DNA is TGTGCCAGCAGCTTCGACAGGGTGAGCAATCAGCCCCAGCATTTT. It is translated as CASSFDRVSNQPQHF.

This clone was counted between two and nine times. The V and J genes are TRBV4-1 and TRBJ2-5, with 7 positions matching TRBD2. CDR3 length: 15 residues. Looked up from germline, CDR1 is MGHRA and CDR2 is YSYEKL. J gave up 5 bases and V 5 bases, and 11 bases lay outside the gene matches. DNA for the CDR3: TGCGCCAGCAGCTCCGGCGGACTAGTGGTGGAGACCCAGTACTTC. Amino acid sequence: CASSSGGLVVETQYF.

The V call is TRBV2, the J call TRBJ1-1; no definite D call. The CDR3 is 14 amino acids. V lost 2 bases and J lost 7, with 14 bases in between. Germline CDR1 is SNHLY and CDR2 is FYNNEI. The CDR3 is CASSELAGPSEAFF. CDR3 DNA sequence: TGTGCCAGCAGTGAATTGGCAGGTCCGAGTGAAGCTTTCTTT.

The CDR3 reads CAWSVMGLRNEKLFF. In DNA form, the CDR3 reads TGTGCCTGGAGTGTGATGGGACTGCGGAATGAAAAACTGTTTTTT. This chain links TRBV30 with TRBJ1-4; D possibly corresponds to TRBD1 (5 bases). The CDR3 has 15 residues. Trimming took off 0 bases at V and 5 bases at J, with 13 bases between the two ends. Germline-derived CDR1 and CDR2 are GTSNPN and SVGIG (reference sequence).

This clone has a single count. V usage is TRBV11-2 and J usage is TRBJ2-3, with TRBD2 matching over 9 bases. Germline CDR1 reads SGHAT; CDR2 reads FQNNGV. Trimming removed 2 bases from V and 1 base from J; junction bases left unmatched: 7. The CDR3 is 17 residues long. The CDR3 reads CASSLFRASGGTDTQYF. The CDR3 bases are TGTGCCAGCAGCTTATTCAGAGCTAGCGGGGGCACAGATACGCAGTATTTT.

This rearrangement joins TRBV11-2 to TRBJ1-3, with D perhaps TRBD1 (5 bases). Trimming took off 5 bases at V and 0 bases at J, with 20 bases between the two ends. The CDR3 totals 18 residues. Germline V gene data show CDR1 as SGHAT and CDR2 as FQNNGV. In nucleotides, the CDR3 is TGTGCCAGCAGCCCGGACATTGGACTAAAGAGCTCTGGAAACACCATATATTTT. It yields the protein CASSPDIGLKSSGNTIYF.

This chain uses TRBV9 with TRBJ1-5; D uncertain. V gave up 0 bases and J gave up 2 bases, with 9 bases separating them. Germline V lookup: CDR1 SGDLS, CDR2 YYNGEE. The CDR3 loop spans 15 amino acids. CDR3 DNA: TGTGCCAGCAGCGTAGCGGGTACCGGCAATCAGCCCCAGCATTTT. Protein sequence: CASSVAGTGNQPQHF.

The chain employs TRBV9 and TRBJ2-1; D is perhaps TRBD1 (7 bases). Germline loops: CDR1 SGDLS, CDR2 YYNGEE. With 6 bases removed from V and 8 bases from J, the gap between germline ends came to 24 bases. This CDR3 comprises 16 residues. CDR3 amino acids: CASTAQLSGGGDEQFF. Written as DNA, the CDR3 is TGTGCCAGCACCGCGCAACTTAGCGGAGGGGGCGATGAGCAGTTCTTC.

A single count supports this clone. CDR3 sequence reads: CASSIQQGYTMNTEAFF. CDR3 sequence (DNA): TGTGCCAGTAGTATCCAACAGGGTTATACCATGAACACTGAAGCTTTCTTT. The chain employs TRBV19 and TRBJ1-1, with D perhaps matching TRBD1 (6 bases). The CDR3 consists of 17 residues. CDR1 and CDR2 from the germline V gene are LNHDA and SQIVND (reference sequence). The germline V and J ends were trimmed by 3 bases and 0 bases, with 17 bases remaining between them.

This chain links TRBV19 with TRBJ1-4; D gene ambiguous. The CDR3 sequence is 15 residues long. The germline V and J ends were trimmed by 3 bases and 2 bases, with 10 bases remaining between them. The germline V gene encodes CDR1 LNHDA and CDR2 SQIVND (reference sequence). CDR3 protein: CASSIIVSTNEKLFF. The CDR3 DNA sequence: TGTGCCAGTAGTATTATTGTTTCGACTAATGAAAAACTGTTTTTT.

The chain has TRBV6-1 and TRBJ2-3; maybe TRBD2 (5 bases). V dropped 6 bases and J dropped 0 bases, with 13 bases sitting between them. The CDR3 is 15 residues long. Germline V lookup: CDR1 MNHNS, CDR2 SASEGT. The CDR3 is CASSLGVASTDTQYF. CDR3 sequence (DNA): TGTGCCAGCAGCCTCGGGGTTGCTAGCACAGATACGCAGTATTTT.

V gene TRBV5-1 combines with J gene TRBJ2-2; perhaps TRBD2 as D (7 bases). CDR1 and CDR2 from the germline V gene are SGHRS and YFSETQ. This CDR3 is 15 amino acids long. The V end was cut by 2 bases, the J end by 5 bases, with 13 bases between. The chain's CDR3 is CASSLTGRETGELFF. CDR3 in DNA: TGCGCCAGCAGCTTAACAGGGAGGGAGACCGGGGAGCTGTTTTTT.

The chain is built from TRBV6-1 and TRBJ2-1; possibly TRBD2 for D (5 bases). Germline CDR1 reads MNHNS; CDR2 reads SASEGT. The CDR3 runs to 15 residues. V lost 5 bases and J 0 bases, leaving 11 bases between the germline ends. The CDR3 sequence is CASSKDGGSYNEQFF. The CDR3 coding sequence is TGTGCCAGCAGTAAGGACGGAGGCTCCTACAATGAGCAGTTCTTC.

The CDR3 region is CASSGDGGEQYF. The CDR3 bases are TGTGCCAGCAGCGGGGATGGAGGCGAGCAGTACTTC. This chain joins TRBV9 and TRBJ2-7, with D perhaps matching TRBD2 (5 bases). Trimming cost V 3 bases and J 6 bases, with 10 bases left between them. Germline CDR1 SGDLS, CDR2 YYNGEE. The CDR3 length is 12 residues.

J is TRBJ2-2 and V is TRBV19; unclear D gene. The CDR3 is made up of 14 amino acids. CDR1 is LNHDA, CDR2 SQIVND, per germline (reference sequence). The V and J ends lost 3 bases and 1 base respectively, with 6 bases between them. CDR3 residues: CASSMRQNTGELFF. The CDR3 DNA reads TGTGCCAGTAGTATGCGGCAGAACACCGGGGAGCTGTTTTTT.

This clone was found a few times. This chain uses TRBV11-3 with TRBJ1-1, with 9 bases aligning to TRBD1. Trimming removed 4 bases from V and 1 base from J; junction bases left unmatched: 1. This CDR3 comprises 14 residues. CDR1 and CDR2 (germline): SGHNT, YENEEA. In DNA, the CDR3 is TGTGCCAGCAGCTCGACAGGGGGGAACACTGAAGCTTTCTTT. This codes for CASSSTGGNTEAFF.

V usage is TRBV5-1 and J usage is TRBJ2-1; D possibly corresponds to TRBD1 (5 bases). This CDR3 contains 15 residues. Looked up from germline, CDR1 is SGHRS and CDR2 is YFSETQ. The germline V and J ends were trimmed by 1 base and 8 bases, with 16 bases remaining between them. The CDR3 DNA follows: TGCGCCAGCAGCTTGATTCAGGCAGGGCCCTATGAGCAGTTCTTC. This gives the protein CASSLIQAGPYEQFF. The complete variable domain, with remaining parts taken from reference TRBV5-1 and TRBJ2-1, reads KAGVTQTPRYLIKTRGQQVTLSCSPISGHRSVSWYQQTPGQGLQFLFEYFSETQRNKGNFPGRFSGRQFSNSRSEMNVSTLELGDSALYLCASSLIQAGPYEQFFGPGTRLTVL.

V usage is TRBV6-1 and J usage is TRBJ2-1; TRBD2 aligns across 16 bases. The germline CDR1 and CDR2 sequences are MNHNS and SASEGT. Germline trimming cut 6 bases from V and 14 bases from J; bases unmatched to any gene: 7. The CDR3 extends over 14 amino acids. The CDR3 nucleotides are TGTGCCAGCAGGGGACTAGCGGGAGGGCCTTTCGAGTTCTTC. This encodes CASRGLAGGPFEFF.

The chain has TRBV7-9 and TRBJ1-4; D gene uncertain. The germline V and J ends were trimmed by 7 bases and 8 bases, with 14 bases remaining between them. The CDR3 extends over 13 amino acids. Germline CDR1 and CDR2: SEHNR and FQNEAQ (reference sequence). The CDR3 DNA follows: TGTGCCAGCACCCCCCCGGGAGGGGAAAAACTGTTTTTT. Translating it yields CASTPPGGEKLFF.

The J gene is TRBJ1-5, the V gene TRBV6-6, with TRBD1 matching over 7 bases. This CDR3 comprises 14 residues. The V and J ends lost 10 bases and 7 bases, in that order; junction bases with no gene match: 13. Per the germline V gene, CDR1 is MNHNY and CDR2 is SVGAGI (reference sequence). This CDR3 reads CATQLQGERQPQHF. The CDR3 coding sequence is TGTGCCACCCAACTGCAGGGGGAGAGACAGCCCCAGCATTTT.

The chain is built from TRBV27 and TRBJ2-7; TRBD1 matches 7 bases. The V gene end was trimmed by 5 bases and the J gene end by 0 bases; junction bases not matched to a gene: 7. The germline V gene encodes CDR1 MNHEY and CDR2 SMNVEV (reference sequence). The CDR3 consists of 15 residues. CDR3 coding DNA: TGTGCCAGCAGTATTTCCGGGACAGCCTCCTACGAGCAGTACTTC. It specifies CASSISGTASYEQYF.

The chain employs TRBV19 and TRBJ1-6, with a weak D call TRBD1 (5 bases). CDR3 length equals 13 residues. Trimming pared 11 bases from V and 6 bases from J, leaving 14 bases between. Germline CDR1 reads LNHDA; CDR2 reads SQIVND (reference sequence). The chain's CDR3 is CACNRQSNSPLHF. In nucleotides, the CDR3 is TGTGCCTGTAATCGACAGTCTAATTCACCCCTCCACTTT.

This sequence joins TRBV6-1 and TRBJ1-1; 10 positions match TRBD1. The CDR3 runs 15 residues. V was pared by 10 bases and J by 5 bases, with 13 bases of the junction left unmatched. Germline loops: CDR1 MNHNS, CDR2 SASEGT. The CDR3 loop is CATRQGASLVTEAFF. In DNA, the CDR3 is TGTGCCACTCGACAGGGGGCTAGTTTGGTGACTGAAGCTTTCTTT.

This clone has just a few counts. J is TRBJ1-1 and V is TRBV6-6, with D unresolved. Deletions cut 6 bases from V and 11 bases from J, with 13 bases between. Germline V gives CDR1 MNHNY, CDR2 SVGAGI (reference sequence). The CDR3 runs 11 residues. In DNA form, the CDR3 reads TGTGCCAGCAGACACGAGGTGGGTGCTTTCTTT. Translated: CASRHEVGAFF.

This chain links TRBV5-1 with TRBJ1-6; TRBD1 agrees at 7 bases. Trimming took 5 bases from V and 7 from J; bases not matched to a gene: 3. The CDR3 length is 13 residues. Per the germline V gene, CDR1 is SGHRS and CDR2 is YFSETQ. Here the CDR3 reads CASRWDSNSPLHF. The CDR3 DNA reads as TGCGCCAGCAGATGGGACAGCAATTCACCCCTCCACTTT.